Presented here are 10 T cell receptor beta chains from one specimen sequenced in a study of blood T cell repertoires in COVID-19. The table came from immunoSEQ multiplex PCR; TCRdb's copy has only in-frame clones and leaves some out. The data show about 270,000 clones, with just under 90% seen just once and roughly 3.9% held by the top ten. Sequenced material: PBMCs or T cells enriched from blood (not recorded which). The source is a woman in her thirties with acute COVID-19.

The chain carries TRBV19 and TRBJ2-7, with 9 nucleotides matching TRBD2. Germline loops: CDR1 LNHDA, CDR2 SQIVND (reference sequence). The J segment lost 6 bases and the V segment lost 10 bases, leaving 4 bases of the junction unmatched. There are 11 residues in the CDR3. The CDR3 spells CATGAGGEQYF. CDR3 in DNA: TGTGCCACCGGAGCGGGAGGCGAGCAGTACTTC.

This clone turned up a few times. The chain couples TRBV4-1 to TRBJ2-1; 8 nucleotides agree with TRBD2. CDR3 length: 14 residues. V lost 2 bases to trimming and J lost 10 bases; unmatched junction nucleotides: 7. CDR1 is MGHRA and CDR2 is YSYEKL in the germline V gene. The chain's CDR3 is CASSQPGTSGEQFF. In DNA form, the CDR3 reads TGCGCCAGCAGCCAACCCGGGACTAGTGGCGAGCAGTTCTTC.

This clone was seen a single time. The rearrangement uses TRBV3-1 (or the pseudogene TRBV3-2) and TRBJ1-2, with D tentatively TRBD1 (5 bases). The CDR3 contains 15 residues. The germline CDR1 and CDR2 sequences are LGHDT and YNNKEL (reference sequence). Trimming took off 0 bases at V and 6 bases at J, with 14 bases between the two ends. In nucleotides, the CDR3 is TGTGCCAGCAGCCAAGATCAGGGAGGAGTTCATGGCTACACCTTC. Translated: CASSQDQGGVHGYTF.

The rearrangement joins TRBV2 to TRBJ1-5, with D maybe TRBD1 (5 bases). The CDR3 has 15 amino acids. Germline-derived CDR1 and CDR2 are SNHLY and FYNNEI. V shed 7 bases and J shed 2 bases, with 15 bases lying between them. CDR3: CASTRLSGGNQPQHF. For the CDR3, the DNA is TGTGCCAGCACCCGGTTATCGGGGGGCAATCAGCCCCAGCATTTT.

This chain connects TRBV7-8 to TRBJ2-1, with TRBD2 matching 7 bases. CDR1 and CDR2 (germline): SGHVS, FQNEAQ. The V and J ends lost 0 bases and 6 bases, in that order; junction bases with no gene match: 14. The CDR3 totals 18 residues. Written as DNA, the CDR3 is TGTGCCAGCAGCTTAGCGCCTAGAGCGGGAACCGACTCCAATGAGCAGTTCTTC. This sequence encodes CASSLAPRAGTDSNEQFF.

This chain links TRBV3-1 (or the pseudogene TRBV3-2) with TRBJ2-3, with D unclear. Trimming took 2 bases from V and 6 from J, leaving 9 bases between them. This CDR3 region has 13 residues. In germline, CDR1 is LGHDT, CDR2 YNNKEL (reference sequence). Here the CDR3 reads CASSQKSTDTQYF. The CDR3 region has the DNA TGTGCCAGCAGCCAAAAGTCGACTGATACGCAGTATTTT.

The chain links TRBV6-5 to TRBJ1-2; maybe TRBD1 (6 bases). V gave up 8 bases and J gave up 6 bases, with 16 bases separating them. Germline assignment: CDR1 MNHEY and CDR2 SVGAGI. This CDR3 has 13 residues. CDR3 DNA: TGTGCCAGCCGGACAGAGGATTCTAATGGCTACACCTTC. It translates to CASRTEDSNGYTF.

There are a few counts of this clone. The rearrangement uses TRBV3-1 (or the pseudogene TRBV3-2) and TRBJ2-7, with D hard to call. With 1 base removed from V and 6 bases from J, the gap between germline ends came to 13 bases. CDR1 is LGHDT, CDR2 YNNKEL, per germline (reference sequence). The CDR3 runs to 14 residues. CDR3 protein: CASSQVAIYGEQYF. CDR3 DNA sequence: TGTGCCAGCAGCCAAGTCGCGATTTACGGCGAGCAGTACTTC.

The chain links TRBV6-5 to TRBJ2-2; tentatively, D is TRBD1 (5 bases). V lost 8 bases and J lost 2, with 9 bases in between. This CDR3 is 13 amino acids long. Germline CDR1 MNHEY, CDR2 SVGAGI. The CDR3, as DNA: TGTGCCAGCCAACAGGACAACACCGGGGAGCTGTTTTTT. Translation gives CASQQDNTGELFF.

Points on this clone: This specimen includes other DNA sequences encoding the same CDR3. V and J are TRBV29-1 and TRBJ2-7; 7 bases are shared with TRBD2. From germline, CDR1 is SQVTM and CDR2 ANQGSEA. After removal of 4 bases from V and 0 bases from J, the junction contained 3 bases not matched to a gene. CDR3 length: 13 amino acids. CDR3 DNA sequence: TGCAGCGTTGTCGGCGGGAGCTCCTACGAGCAGTACTTC. It translates to CSVVGGSSYEQYF.